This TCR beta chain was recorded in a study of beta chain features in type 1 diabetes. In the case of this clone: Its antigen is not known.

What was sequenced were expressed TCRB transcripts, since all of the isolated RNA had been reverse transcribed. Profiled with immunoSEQ multiplex PCR; TCRdb holds only in-frame clones, not every one. Among about 360,000 clones, 10% to 15% were seen once, and the ten largest hold around 0.02%. Study-level points and caveats: The study found that naive, central memory and Treg TCRB repertoires appeared more similar in patients than in healthy donors.

Trimming at V came to 2 bases and at J to 4 bases, leaving 3 bases not matched to a gene. This CDR3 spans 14 amino acids. The V gene's germline CDR1 is SEHNR and CDR2 FQNEAQ (reference sequence). V gene TRBV7-9 combines with J gene TRBJ1-2; 8 bases are a match to TRBD1. The clonotype comes from a man aged 18 to 30 in good health. The sequenced material came from naive CD4+ T cells from blood. DNA of the CDR3: TGTGCCAGCAGCTTACAGGGGGCAGGCTATGGCTACACCTTC. This translates into CASSLQGAGYGYTF. Using reference TRBV7-9 and TRBJ1-2 for the parts outside the CDR3, the full variable domain is DTGVSQNPRHKITKRGQNVTFRCDPISEHNRLYWYRQTLGQGPEFLTYFQNEAQLEKSRLLSDRFSAERPKGSFSTLEIQRTEQGDSAMYLCASSLQGAGYGYTFGSGTRLTVV.